These 16 T cell receptor beta chains were all obtained from the same sample, sequenced in a study of blood T cell repertoires in COVID-19. Profiled with immunoSEQ multiplex PCR; TCRdb holds only in-frame clones, not every one. The sample includes tens of thousands of clones, roughly 93% of them seen just once. The sequenced sample consisted of peripheral blood. Receptors originate from a human donor in a cohort sampled during active COVID-19.

The rearrangement joins TRBV10-1 to TRBJ1-5; D is undetermined. The CDR3 sequence is 12 residues long. The V gene lost 4 bases and the J gene lost 11 bases, with 12 bases spanning the gap. Germline loops: CDR1 WNHNN, CDR2 SYGVQD (reference sequence). The CDR3 DNA reads TGCGCCAGCAGTGGTGAGTCCGGGACCCAGCATTTT. Its protein is CASSGESGTQHF.

The CDR3 DNA sequence: TGTGCCAGCAGCCAAGATCACGGGGGCACTGAAGCTTTCTTT. Residues: CASSQDHGGTEAFF. V gene TRBV3-1 (or the pseudogene TRBV3-2) combines with J gene TRBJ1-1; D possibly corresponds to TRBD1 (5 bases). Per the germline V gene, CDR1 is LGHDT and CDR2 is YNNKEL (reference sequence). V dropped 0 bases and J dropped 4 bases, with 9 bases sitting between them. The CDR3 is 14 amino acids.

The chain recombines TRBV9 with TRBJ2-7; TRBD2 agrees at 11 bases. The CDR3 contains 16 residues. The junction had 10 bases not matched to a gene; V was cut back by 3 bases and J by 5 bases. Germline values: CDR1 SGDLS, CDR2 YYNGEE. This chain's CDR3 is CASSAGLAASDDEQYF. The CDR3 DNA is TGTGCCAGCAGCGCGGGACTAGCGGCCTCAGACGACGAGCAGTACTTC.

V and J are TRBV29-1 and TRBJ2-3; no reliable D call. Germline CDR1 is SQVTM and CDR2 is ANQGSEA. CDR3 length equals 13 residues. V was clipped by 4 bases and J by 2 bases, with 10 bases between them. This chain's CDR3 is CSVAPANTDTQYF. The CDR3 coding sequence is TGCAGCGTTGCCCCAGCGAACACAGATACGCAGTATTTT.

The rearrangement links TRBV2 to TRBJ1-4, with 7 bases aligning to TRBD1. Losses at the gene ends were 6 bases for V and 0 bases for J; bases not matched to a gene: 19. In germline, CDR1 is SNHLY, CDR2 FYNNEI. This CDR3 has 20 amino acids. CDR3 residues: CASRKDRKARKEATNEKLFF. The CDR3 DNA is TGTGCCAGCAGAAAGGACAGGAAAGCGCGTAAAGAAGCAACTAATGAAAAACTGTTTTTT.

The V call is TRBV6-6, the J call TRBJ2-1; perhaps TRBD2 as D (6 bases). From germline, CDR1 is MNHNY and CDR2 SVGAGI (reference sequence). There are 13 residues in the CDR3. The V end was cut by 2 bases, the J end by 9 bases, with 11 bases between. The CDR3 DNA reads as TGTGCCAGCAGTTACGGAGGGTCCGCTGAGCAGTTCTTC. This translates into CASSYGGSAEQFF.

The rearrangement joins TRBV2 to TRBJ1-2, with a possible D match to TRBD1 (6 bases). The CDR3 totals 17 residues. V was cut by 6 bases and J by 2 bases, with 22 bases left in between. CDR1 is SNHLY and CDR2 is FYNNEI in the germline V gene. The CDR3 DNA reads as TGTGCCAGCAGCGCGCGGACAGTCTTTAGGGCGAACTATGGCTACACCTTC. This encodes CASSARTVFRANYGYTF.

The J gene is TRBJ2-3, the V gene TRBV9; TRBD2 matches at 7 bases. The V and J ends lost 5 bases and 1 base, in that order; junction bases with no gene match: 4. Germline V gives CDR1 SGDLS, CDR2 YYNGEE. The CDR3 spans 14 residues. The CDR3 nucleotides read TGTGCCAGCAGGAGAAGCGGGGGCACAGATACGCAGTATTTT. Translating gives CASRRSGGTDTQYF.

The chain is built from TRBV30 and TRBJ2-2; possibly TRBD1 for D (5 bases). Germline V CDR1 and CDR2: GTSNPN, SVGIG (reference sequence). The CDR3 is 12 amino acids. Trimming removed 1 base at V and 7 bases at J, with 7 bases between. The CDR3 is CAWSAGIGELFF. The CDR3 region has the DNA TGTGCCTGGAGTGCAGGGATCGGGGAGCTGTTTTTT.

This chain links TRBV7-8 with TRBJ1-1, with D possibly matching TRBD1 (6 bases). The CDR3 length is 15 residues. The V end was cut by 1 base, the J end by 6 bases, with 15 bases between. Germline V gives CDR1 SGHVS, CDR2 FQNEAQ. As DNA, the CDR3 is TGTGCCAGCAGCTTAGTAGAAGGGCAGGGGTCTGAAGCTTTCTTT. Its protein is CASSLVEGQGSEAFF.

The chain carries TRBV24-1 and TRBJ2-1; tentative D call: TRBD1 (6 bases). Trimming stripped 1 base from V and 2 bases from J, with 8 bases between. Germline CDR1 KGHDR, CDR2 SFDVKD. The CDR3 loop spans 15 amino acids. CDR3 region: CATSDFNRAYNEQFF. The CDR3 coding sequence is TGTGCCACCAGTGATTTCAACAGGGCCTACAATGAGCAGTTCTTC.

This chain joins TRBV29-1 and TRBJ2-7, with D perhaps matching TRBD1 (7 bases). Trimming removed 1 base at V and 2 bases at J, with 15 bases between. The CDR3 length is 15 residues. Germline CDR1 SQVTM, CDR2 ANQGSEA. The CDR3 DNA follows: TGCAGCGTTGAAGGGAGGGGGACAGTAACCTACGAGCAGTACTTC. This sequence encodes CSVEGRGTVTYEQYF.

The chain combines TRBV5-1 with TRBJ1-5; no clear D gene. The CDR3 sequence is 14 residues long. Trimming removed 0 bases at V and 2 bases at J, with 6 bases between. CDR1 SGHRS and CDR2 YFSETQ come from the germline V gene. CDR3 DNA sequence: TGCGCCAGCAGCTTGGACCCAGGCAATCAGCCCCAGCATTTT. Amino acids: CASSLDPGNQPQHF.

The J gene is TRBJ2-1, the V gene TRBV30; D call uncertain. Germline CDR1 GTSNPN, CDR2 SVGIG (reference sequence). V lost 3 bases to trimming and J lost 0 bases, with 9 bases between them. This CDR3 spans 14 amino acids. The CDR3 here is CAWRSVSSYNEQFF. The CDR3 DNA follows: TGTGCCTGGAGAAGTGTGAGCTCCTACAATGAGCAGTTCTTC.

The chain employs TRBV6-5 and TRBJ1-4; 9 bases are a match to TRBD1. Germline assignment: CDR1 MNHEY and CDR2 SVGAGI. V lost 6 bases, J lost 5 bases, and 4 bases stayed unmatched. The length of the CDR3 is 14 residues. CDR3 coding DNA: TGTGCCAGCAGCGGGACAGGGATCAATGAAAAACTGTTTTTT. Translated, it gives CASSGTGINEKLFF.

The chain recombines TRBV19 with TRBJ1-2; D possibly corresponds to TRBD1 (5 bases). The germline gives CDR1 LNHDA, CDR2 SQIVND (reference sequence). Trimming cost V 5 bases and J 0 bases, with 7 bases left between them. CDR3 size: 13 residues. The CDR3, as DNA: TGTGCCAGTAGTCTGACAGCTAACTATGGCTACACCTTC. Protein sequence: CASSLTANYGYTF. The full variable domain, its missing parts supplied by reference TRBV19 and TRBJ1-2, is DGGITQSPKYLFRKEGQNVTLSCEQNLNHDAMYWYRQDPGQGLRLIYYSQIVNDFQKGDIAEGYSVSREKKESFPLTVTSAQKNPTAFYLCASSLTANYGYTFGSGTRLTVV.